One and the same sample provided the 19 T cell receptor beta chains below, sequenced in a study of blood T cell repertoires in COVID-19. Data came from immunoSEQ multiplex PCR; TCRdb stores just in-frame clones and leaves some out. The table has about 81,000 clones, about 86% seen once. Material: peripheral blood. These receptors were obtained from a woman at least 80 years old with acute or convalescent COVID-19.

Concerning this clone itself: At one end, the junction sequence differs from germline, possibly due to a read error. The chain joins TRBV29-1 to TRBJ1-2; no clear D. Germline CDR1 SQVTM, CDR2 ANQGSEA. This CDR3 comprises 11 residues. The CDR3 coding sequence is TGCAGCGTTGAAGATGTACCGGTTTTCTCCTTC. Protein: CSVEDVPVFSF. Full variable domain (remainder filled in from reference TRBV29-1 and TRBJ1-2): SAVISQKPSRDICQRGTSLTIQCQVDSQVTMMFWYRQQPGQSLTLIATANQGSEATYESGFVIDKFPISRPNLTFSTLTVSNMSPEDSSIYLCSVEDVPVFSFGSGTRLTVV.

This clone was detected only a few times. CDR3 sequence (DNA): TGTGCCAGCAGCTTGATACAGGGGGCCTCAGATACGCAGTATTTT. Its protein product is CASSLIQGASDTQYF. The chain has TRBV5-6 and TRBJ2-3, with 9 bases identical to TRBD1. The CDR3 is 15 amino acids. Trimming cost V 1 base and J 4 bases; bases outside gene matches: 4. From germline, CDR1 is SGHDT and CDR2 YYEEEE.

The J gene is TRBJ2-7, the V gene TRBV27; 9 nucleotides agree with TRBD2. The V and J ends lost 3 bases and 5 bases, in that order; junction bases with no gene match: 11. Germline CDR1 MNHEY, CDR2 SMNVEV (reference sequence). The CDR3 extends over 16 amino acids. In DNA, the CDR3 is TGTGCCAGCAGTTTCTTACCCCGGCTAGCGGGGAACGAGCAGTACTTC. As protein: CASSFLPRLAGNEQYF.

The chain combines TRBV18 with TRBJ1-2; a possible D gene is TRBD1 (6 bases). CDR1 is KGHSH and CDR2 is LQKENI in the germline V gene. This CDR3 spans 16 amino acids. V lost 3 bases, J lost 2 bases, and 16 bases lay in between. The CDR3 sequence is CASSPPGQKTNYGYTF. The CDR3 DNA reads TGTGCCAGCTCACCCCCCGGACAGAAAACAAACTATGGCTACACCTTC.

The chain carries TRBV6-5 and TRBJ1-1; TRBD1 matches 7 bases. The germline V gene encodes CDR1 MNHEY and CDR2 SVGAGI. This CDR3 region has 15 residues. Trimming took 2 bases from V and 4 from J; bases not matched to a gene: 7. The CDR3, as DNA: TGTGCCAGCAGTTACAAAAGACAGGGCGGCACTGAAGCTTTCTTT. It yields the protein CASSYKRQGGTEAFF.

The chain employs TRBV5-1 and TRBJ2-3; 12 bases agree with TRBD2. Per germline, CDR1 SGHRS and CDR2 YFSETQ. Germline trimming cut 4 bases from V and 3 bases from J; bases unmatched to any gene: 6. This CDR3 spans 16 amino acids. The CDR3 DNA sequence: TGCGCCAGCAGCAATCCTAGCGGGGGGGCGACAGATACGCAGTATTTT. Translated: CASSNPSGGATDTQYF. The full variable domain, with the rest looked up from reference TRBV5-1 and TRBJ2-3, is KAGVTQTPRYLIKTRGQQVTLSCSPISGHRSVSWYQQTPGQGLQFLFEYFSETQRNKGNFPGRFSGRQFSNSRSEMNVSTLELGDSALYLCASSNPSGGATDTQYFGPGTRLTVL.

This chain joins TRBV5-5 and TRBJ1-2, with 7 bases aligning to TRBD1. Trimming at V came to 4 bases and at J to 5 bases, leaving 8 bases not matched to a gene. Per germline, CDR1 SGHKS and CDR2 YYEKEE (reference sequence). The CDR3 totals 14 residues. CDR3 amino acids: CASSISTGPYGYTF. Here the CDR3 DNA reads TGTGCCAGCAGCATATCGACAGGGCCTTATGGCTACACCTTC. Filled out from reference TRBV5-5 and TRBJ1-2, the complete variable domain reads DAGVTQSPTHLIKTRGQQVTLRCSPISGHKSVSWYQQVLGQGPQFIFQYYEKEERGRGNFPDRFSARQFPNYSSELNVNALLLGDSALYLCASSISTGPYGYTFGSGTRLTVV.

The rearrangement links TRBV6-2 or TRBV6-3 to TRBJ2-7, with D unclear. V shed 4 bases and J shed 6 bases, with 7 bases lying between them. Germline V gene sequence: CDR1 MNHEY, CDR2 SVGEGT. This CDR3 has 11 residues. DNA for the CDR3: TGTGCCAGCAGTTCTCTAGGCGAGCAGTACTTC. It specifies CASSSLGEQYF.

The chain employs TRBV3-1 (or the pseudogene TRBV3-2) and TRBJ2-1, with 9 bases lining up with TRBD2. V gave up 5 bases and J gave up 4 bases; unmatched junction bases: 6. CDR1 LGHDT and CDR2 YNNKEL come from the germline V gene (reference sequence). This CDR3 has 15 amino acids. The CDR3 spells CASSYPSGVYNEQFF. In nucleotides, the CDR3 is TGTGCCAGCAGCTATCCTAGCGGGGTATACAATGAGCAGTTCTTC.

V is TRBV19 and J is TRBJ2-7, with TRBD1 matching over 10 bases. The CDR3 has 16 amino acids. V shed 9 bases and J 1 base; nucleotides not matched to a gene: 12. Germline CDR1 and CDR2: LNHDA and SQIVND (reference sequence). The CDR3 coding sequence is TGTGCCAGCTCGCAGCCGGCGGACAGGGGGTCCTACGAGCAGTACTTC. As protein: CASSQPADRGSYEQYF.

This chain joins TRBV19 and TRBJ2-7; TRBD2 is a possible D gene (5 bases). Germline V gene sequence: CDR1 LNHDA, CDR2 SQIVND (reference sequence). Trimming pared 0 bases from V and 3 bases from J, leaving 12 bases between. This CDR3 has 15 residues. CDR3 sequence: CASSIDGRRFYEQYF. CDR3 nucleotide sequence: TGTGCCAGTAGTATAGATGGGAGACGGTTCTACGAGCAGTACTTC.

The rearrangement links TRBV5-4 to TRBJ2-1; TRBD2 matches 9 bases. Germline V gene sequence: CDR1 SGHNT, CDR2 YYREEE (reference sequence). There are 14 residues in the CDR3. The junction had 7 bases not matched to a gene; V was cut back by 7 bases and J by 5 bases. This chain's CDR3 is CASCKRGVHNEQFF. The CDR3 nucleotides read TGTGCCAGCTGTAAGCGGGGGGTACACAATGAGCAGTTCTTC. Supplemented by reference TRBV5-4 and TRBJ2-1, the full variable domain reads ETGVTQSPTHLIKTRGQQVTLRCSSQSGHNTVSWYQQALGQGPQFIFQYYREEENGRGNFPPRFSGLQFPNYSSELNVNALELDDSALYLCASCKRGVHNEQFFGPGTRLTVL.

Written as DNA, the CDR3 is TGTGCCAGCAGTGAAATAAGAGTAACAGAAGATGGCTACACCTTC. Translated, it gives CASSEIRVTEDGYTF. The V call is TRBV25-1, the J call TRBJ1-2; D is undetermined. This CDR3 contains 15 residues. Trimming pared 2 bases from V and 6 bases from J, leaving 16 bases between. The V gene's germline CDR1 is MGHDK and CDR2 SYGVNS.

This clone was seen more than once but under ten times. This chain uses TRBV12-5 with TRBJ1-4, with 12 bases matching TRBD1. V lost 5 bases, J lost 8 bases, and 9 bases stayed unmatched. Per the germline V gene, CDR1 is LGHNT and CDR2 is FRNRAP. The CDR3 contains 16 residues. In nucleotides, the CDR3 is TGTGCTAGTGGTCCCGGGACAGGGGGCTGGGGGGAAAAACTGTTTTTT. Translating gives CASGPGTGGWGEKLFF.

V and J are TRBV5-1 and TRBJ1-1; perhaps TRBD1 as D (6 bases). Germline loops: CDR1 SGHRS, CDR2 YFSETQ. V was pared by 0 bases and J by 6 bases, with 12 bases between. This CDR3 is built from 14 residues. DNA of the CDR3: TGCGCCAGCAGCTTGGCACAGGGTCGGGCTGAAGCTTTCTTT. Protein: CASSLAQGRAEAFF.

The J gene is TRBJ2-7, the V gene TRBV11-3; TRBD2 is a possible D gene (7 bases). V was shortened by 1 base and J by 6 bases, with 16 bases between the two germline ends. This CDR3 is 15 amino acids long. Germline-derived CDR1 and CDR2 are SGHNT and YENEEA. Here the CDR3 reads CASSLAGGGDSEQYF. CDR3 DNA sequence: TGTGCCAGCAGCTTAGCCGGCGGGGGCGACTCCGAGCAGTACTTC.

This chain uses TRBV19 with TRBJ1-2; D uncertain. The CDR3 spans 15 residues. The germline gives CDR1 LNHDA, CDR2 SQIVND (reference sequence). V lost 3 bases, J lost 1 base, and 12 bases lay in between. CDR3: CASSIEVNYNYGYTF. CDR3 coding DNA: TGTGCCAGTAGTATCGAGGTGAATTATAACTATGGCTACACCTTC.

The rearrangement joins TRBV3-1 (or the pseudogene TRBV3-2) to TRBJ1-2; tentatively, D is TRBD1 (5 bases). V lost 1 base, J lost 7 bases, and 10 bases lay in between. CDR1 is LGHDT, CDR2 YNNKEL, per germline (reference sequence). This CDR3 is 13 amino acids long. The CDR3 nucleotides are TGTGCCAGCAGCCAAGCAATGGGGCCTGGCTACACCTTC. It is translated as CASSQAMGPGYTF.

J is TRBJ2-1 and V is TRBV5-1; weak D call: TRBD1 (6 bases). V lost 4 bases and J 4 bases, leaving 12 bases between the germline ends. Germline V CDR1 and CDR2: SGHRS, YFSETQ. There are 14 residues in the CDR3. The CDR3 sequence: CASSTTTGYNEQFF. The CDR3 nucleotides read TGCGCCAGCAGCACCACGACAGGTTACAATGAGCAGTTCTTC.